A selection of T cell receptor beta chains follows, all from one sample in a study of vaccination effects on CD4 cells after COVID-19. The data were produced by immunoSEQ multiplex PCR, yet TCRdb's version contains in-frame clones alone and is incomplete. The table lists more than 50,000 clones, around three quarters of them singletons. Their antigens are not known. This material consisted of CD4+ T cells from PBMCs cultured without peptide, taken before COVID-19 vaccination. These receptors came from a human donor who received a COVID-19 vaccine. CDR3s include the opening cysteine and the closing phenylalanine or tryptophan. D genes are given only for firm matches. Some rows have no size entry. The others give once, few or many, or a class for an expanded clone.

TRBJ2-2	TRBV19	-	-	CASRRTENTGELFF	TGTGCCAGTAGGAGGACAGAGAACACCGGGGAGCTGTTTTTT
TRBJ1-2	TRBV9	-	-	CASSVDGNLYGYTF	TGTGCCAGCAGCGTAGATGGAAACCTCTATGGCTACACCTTC
TRBJ2-2	TRBV18	-	-	CASSYGPPGDTGELFF	TGTGCCAGCTCCTACGGACCTCCTGGCGACACCGGGGAGCTGTTTTTT
TRBJ1-5	TRBV7-8	-	-	CASSLTDYQPQHF	TGTGCCAGCAGCTTAACGGATTATCAGCCCCAGCATTTT
TRBJ2-3	TRBV5-4	few	-	CASSLSGGAGDTQYF	TGTGCCAGCAGCTTGAGTGGGGGCGCGGGCGATACGCAGTATTTT
TRBJ2-4	TRBV6-5	-	-	CASRGSAGLDIQYF	TGTGCCAGCAGGGGGTCGGCAGGGTTGGACATTCAGTACTTC
TRBJ2-2	TRBV5-1	-	-	CASSLGVTGTDGELFF	TGCGCCAGCAGCTTGGGAGTAACAGGGACTGACGGGGAGCTGTTTTTT
TRBJ1-2	TRBV9	-	TRBD1	CASSPSSGQGYYGYTF	TGTGCCAGCAGCCCCAGCTCGGGACAGGGATACTATGGCTACACCTTC
TRBJ1-6	TRBV14	-	-	CASSLFSRVQNSPLHF	TGTGCCAGCAGCCTCTTCTCCAGGGTCCAAAATTCACCCCTCCACTTT
TRBJ2-5	TRBV27	-	-	CASGSPGPRPETQYF	TGTGCCAGCGGCTCGCCGGGACCTCGGCCGGAGACCCAGTACTTC
TRBJ2-2	TRBV2	-	-	CASSPENTGELFF	TGTGCCAGCAGTCCAGAAAACACCGGGGAGCTGTTTTTT
TRBJ2-5	TRBV6-2/TRBV6-3	-	TRBD1	CASSKPGQGQETQYF	TGTGCCAGCAGCAAACCGGGACAGGGACAAGAGACCCAGTACTTC
TRBJ2-1	TRBV6-5	-	TRBD2	CASRGDGLAGNEQFF	TGTGCCTCCAGGGGGGATGGACTAGCGGGGAATGAGCAGTTCTTC
TRBJ2-1	TRBV29-1	-	-	CSAQKAGTNVGEQFF	TGCAGCGCACAAAAAGCGGGTACTAACGTTGGTGAGCAGTTCTTC
TRBJ2-3	TRBV5-4	-	TRBD1	CASSLDRGDTQYF	TGTGCCAGCAGCTTGGACAGGGGGGATACGCAGTATTTT
TRBJ2-2	TRBV28	once	-	CASRLFNTGELFF	TGTGCCAGCAGGCTGTTCAACACCGGGGAGCTGTTTTTT
TRBJ2-5	TRBV2	-	-	CASSDSTTGETQYF	TGTGCCAGCAGTGACTCAACGACCGGAGAGACCCAGTACTTC
TRBJ2-1	TRBV25-1	-	-	CASRGPGNEQFF	TGTGCCAGCAGGGGGCCCGGCAATGAGCAGTTCTTC
TRBJ1-5	TRBV5-4	few	TRBD1	CASSPRDRNSNQPQHF	TGTGCCAGCAGCCCCCGGGACAGGAATAGCAATCAGCCCCAGCATTTT
TRBJ1-5	TRBV7-2	-	-	CASSLPSSAAQHF	TGTGCCAGCAGCTTACCTTCATCAGCGGCCCAGCATTTT
TRBJ2-1	TRBV5-1	-	TRBD2	CASSLLAGGSSSYNEQFF	TGCGCCAGCAGCTTGTTAGCGGGGGGGTCCAGCTCCTACAATGAGCAGTTCTTC
TRBJ2-1	TRBV6-1	-	TRBD2	CASSERPSGGFYNEQFF	TGTGCCAGCAGTGAAAGGCCTAGCGGGGGCTTTTACAATGAGCAGTTCTTC
TRBJ2-3	TRBV19	-	TRBD1	CATKNRGRTDTQYF	TGTGCCACAAAAAACAGGGGGCGAACAGATACGCAGTATTTT
TRBJ1-6	TRBV30	once	-	CAWNFRDRVNSPLHF	TGTGCCTGGAATTTCCGGGACCGTGTTAATTCACCCCTCCACTTT
TRBJ1-1	TRBV30	-	-	CAWSVGAGVTEAFF	TGTGCCTGGAGTGTAGGGGCTGGGGTCACTGAAGCTTTCTTT
TRBJ1-1	TRBV6-6	-	-	CASSYPNTEAFF	TGTGCCAGCAGTTACCCGAACACTGAAGCTTTCTTT
TRBJ1-2	TRBV18	once	-	CASSGPLNYGYTF	TGTGCCAGCTCCGGACCTCTTAACTATGGCTACACCTTC
TRBJ2-5	TRBV5-8	-	-	CASSLGGLETQYF	TGTGCCAGCAGCTTGGGGGGGCTGGAGACCCAGTACTTC
TRBJ1-4	TRBV3-1/TRBV3-2	-	TRBD1	CASSQRQGHEKLFF	TGTGCCAGCAGCCAAAGACAGGGCCACGAAAAACTGTTTTTT
TRBJ1-2	TRBV28	-	-	CASSFTGNYGYTF	TGTGCCAGCAGTTTTACTGGGAACTATGGCTACACCTTC
TRBJ1-2	TRBV28	-	-	CASQRLGGYGYTF	TGTGCCAGCCAAAGGCTGGGAGGCTATGGCTACACCTTC
TRBJ1-2	TRBV6-6	-	-	CASSPPGSVGYGYTF	TGTGCCAGCAGCCCACCGGGGTCCGTTGGCTATGGCTACACCTTC
TRBJ2-5	TRBV18	-	-	CASSPRAPQETQYF	TGTGCCAGCTCACCCAGGGCCCCACAAGAGACCCAGTACTTC
TRBJ2-2	TRBV7-3	-	TRBD1	CASSSSTGGYTGELFF	TGTGCCAGCAGCTCCTCGACAGGGGGTTACACCGGGGAGCTGTTTTTT
TRBJ1-2	TRBV14	-	TRBD1	CASRVTGTGDSGYTF	TGTGCCAGCAGGGTAACCGGGACAGGGGACAGTGGCTACACCTTC
TRBJ2-4	TRBV6-1	-	-	CASSVAGTPLKNIQYF	TGTGCCAGCAGTGTTGCGGGGACTCCCCTCAAAAACATTCAGTACTTC
TRBJ1-6	TRBV10-3	-	-	CAISEQGIGNSPLHF	TGTGCCATCAGTGAACAGGGAATTGGTAATTCACCCCTCCACTTT
TRBJ1-6	TRBV5-4	-	-	CASSSMNSPLHF	TGTGCCAGCAGCTCGATGAATTCACCCCTCCACTTT